The 2 T cell receptor beta chains below were found in one sample sequenced in a study of cytomegalovirus exposure and HLA in healthy donors. PCR was performed using 60 Vbeta and 13 Jbeta primers. Produced via immunoSEQ multiplex PCR; TCRdb's table is partial and in-frame only. Here the sample spans approximately 180,000 clones, over 70% being singletons. The sample taken for sequencing was PBMCs. Source of these receptors: a woman aged 60-75 years in good health and CMV-seropositive.

The rearrangement joins TRBV18 to TRBJ2-7, with D possibly being TRBD1 (5 bases). Trimming removed 6 bases at V and 3 bases at J, with 15 bases between. Germline CDR1 is KGHSH and CDR2 is LQKENI. The CDR3 has 14 amino acids. Here the CDR3 DNA reads TGTGCCAGCTCGCCCCAGGGTGGGGACTACGAGCAGTACTTC. It is translated as CASSPQGGDYEQYF.

The chain joins TRBV6-6 to TRBJ1-2, with 7 bases that match TRBD1. This CDR3 spans 14 amino acids. With V trimmed by 7 bases and J by 3 bases, 8 bases remained unmatched. Germline lookup yields CDR1 MNHNY and CDR2 SVGAGI (reference sequence). The CDR3 spells CASTRDRDDYGYTF. The CDR3 nucleotides are TGTGCCAGCACCCGTGACAGGGACGACTATGGCTACACCTTC.